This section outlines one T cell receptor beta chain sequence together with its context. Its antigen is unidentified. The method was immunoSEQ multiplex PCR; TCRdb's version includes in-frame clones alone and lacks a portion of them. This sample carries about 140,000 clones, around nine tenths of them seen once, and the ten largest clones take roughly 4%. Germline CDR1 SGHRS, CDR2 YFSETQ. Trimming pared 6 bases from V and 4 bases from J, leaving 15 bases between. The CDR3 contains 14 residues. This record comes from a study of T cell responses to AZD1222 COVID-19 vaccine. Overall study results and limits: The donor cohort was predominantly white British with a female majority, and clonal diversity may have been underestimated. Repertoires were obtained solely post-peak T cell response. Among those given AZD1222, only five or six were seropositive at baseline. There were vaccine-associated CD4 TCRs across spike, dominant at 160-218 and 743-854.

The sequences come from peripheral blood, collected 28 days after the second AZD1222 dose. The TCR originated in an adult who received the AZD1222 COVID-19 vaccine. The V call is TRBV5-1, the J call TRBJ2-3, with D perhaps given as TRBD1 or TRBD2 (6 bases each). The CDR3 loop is CASTLGGSPDTQYF. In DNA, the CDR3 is TGCGCCAGCACCCTAGGGGGGTCCCCAGATACGCAGTATTTT.